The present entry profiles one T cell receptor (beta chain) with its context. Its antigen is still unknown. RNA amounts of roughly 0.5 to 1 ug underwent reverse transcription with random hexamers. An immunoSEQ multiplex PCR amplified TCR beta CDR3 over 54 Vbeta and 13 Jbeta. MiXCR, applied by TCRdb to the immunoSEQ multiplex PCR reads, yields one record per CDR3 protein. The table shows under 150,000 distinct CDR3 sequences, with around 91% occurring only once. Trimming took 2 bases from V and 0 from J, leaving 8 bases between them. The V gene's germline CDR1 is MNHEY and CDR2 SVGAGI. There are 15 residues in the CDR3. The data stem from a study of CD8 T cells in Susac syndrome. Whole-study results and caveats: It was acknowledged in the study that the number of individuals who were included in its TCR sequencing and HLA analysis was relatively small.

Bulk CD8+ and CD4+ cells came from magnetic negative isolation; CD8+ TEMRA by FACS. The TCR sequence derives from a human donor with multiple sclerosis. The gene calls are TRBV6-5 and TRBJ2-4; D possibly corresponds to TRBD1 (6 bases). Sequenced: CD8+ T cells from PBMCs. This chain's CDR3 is CASSYGGLAKNIQYF. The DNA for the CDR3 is TGTGCCAGCAGTTACGGGGGCTTAGCCAAAAACATTCAGTACTTC.